This T cell receptor beta chain was identified in a study of CD8 T cells in Susac syndrome. Findings and caveats of the study: Regarding the TCR sequencing and HLA analysis, the study admitted that a relatively small number of individuals were involved.

As concerns this clonotype: Its antigen is as yet unknown.

Negative isolation yielded CD4+ and CD8+ T cells, and FACS enriched TEMRA cells. The CDR3 length is 12 residues. The ends were cut back, 5 bases at V and 11 bases at J, with 13 bases in the middle. Random hexamers were used to reverse transcribe 0.5 to 1 ug of RNA. TCRdb ran MiXCR on the immunoSEQ multiplex PCR reads and lists one entry per CDR3 protein. The top ten clones hold 0.085% to 0.095% of a sample with some 200,000 distinct CDR3 sequences, 90% to 95% of them seen once. The TCR sequence derives from a human donor with multiple sclerosis. The chain carries TRBV12-3 or TRBV12-4 and TRBJ1-5; a possible D gene is TRBD1 (6 bases). The sequenced sample was CD4+ T cells from PBMCs. CDR3 nucleotides: TGTGCCAGCAGTCAGGCTCCAGGGGCCCAGCATTTT. This codes for CASSQAPGAQHF.